The clone carrying this T cell receptor beta chain has only a few counts. V lost 5 bases, J lost 5 bases, and 6 bases stayed unmatched. The CDR3 is 13 amino acids. Germline V CDR1 and CDR2: LNHDA, SQIVND (reference sequence). This specimen comes from a study of sequential checkpoint blockade in melanoma. At the level of the study: First-line arms were nivolumab then ipilimumab, or the reverse, randomized 1:1. Each arm's sequence ended with maintenance nivolumab.

The treatment was: randomized to nivolumab then ipilimumab (arm A) or the reverse (arm B). Patients had received no earlier DNA-damaging chemotherapy. From thawed PBMCs, live CD3+CD8+ cells negative for CD19 and CD56 were sorted. This table comes from immunoSEQ multiplex PCR, and its TCRdb copy is limited to in-frame clones, with some not included. The table shows over 10,000 clones, with less than 75% occurring only once. The gene calls are TRBV19 and TRBJ2-7; 7 bases match TRBD2. This receptor was identified in a human donor with melanoma. Sequencing used CD8+ T cells sorted from blood (inferred from file names), obtained from a patient given nivolumab and ipilimumab in sequence. The CDR3 sequence is CASSAGRVNEQYF. In nucleotides, the CDR3 is TGTGCCAGTAGTGCGGGGAGGGTGAACGAGCAGTACTTC.